The rows below give T cell receptor beta chains drawn from one sample of a study of blood T cell repertoires in COVID-19. Assay used: immunoSEQ multiplex PCR; TCRdb lists only in-frame clones, some missing. The sample consists of fewer than 350,000 clones, almost 90% of them appearing once. Sequencing input: PBMCs or T cells enriched from blood (not recorded which). These TCRs come from a woman between 18 and 29 years old with acute COVID-19. Both conserved end residues are part of each CDR3. D genes are given only for firm matches.

CDR3 protein | J gene | V gene | D gene
CASSQGVGTGFNEQFF | TRBJ2-1 | TRBV4-1 | NA
CASSQVGLAGIGHYEQYF | TRBJ2-7 | TRBV3-1/TRBV3-2 | TRBD2
CASSPRTGGNYEQYF | TRBJ2-7 | TRBV7-2 | TRBD1
CASSRGPNEQFF | TRBJ2-1 | TRBV19 | NA
CASSLDRQEQFF | TRBJ2-1 | TRBV5-1 | NA
CASSPAGSSYEQYF | TRBJ2-7 | TRBV7-9 | NA
CASSLGGRETQYF | TRBJ2-5 | TRBV7-8 | NA
CASRGDRGTDTQYF | TRBJ2-3 | TRBV6-5 | NA
CASSTTRNEKLFF | TRBJ1-4 | TRBV19 | NA
CASGQETNTEAFF | TRBJ1-1 | TRBV2 | TRBD1
CASRRGGDTEAFF | TRBJ1-1 | TRBV28 | NA
CASSLRDREGSDTQYF | TRBJ2-3 | TRBV4-1 | TRBD1
CASRTLAGGANEQFF | TRBJ2-1 | TRBV19 | TRBD2
CASSYTSGSYNEQFF | TRBJ2-1 | TRBV6-2/TRBV6-3 | TRBD2
CASSISPTQLDEKLFF | TRBJ1-4 | TRBV19 | NA
CASSVTSGSYNEQFF | TRBJ2-1 | TRBV28 | TRBD2
CASSLGRGRGDRQETQYF | TRBJ2-5 | TRBV11-2 | NA
CASSLLAASGLPPYEQYF | TRBJ2-7 | TRBV28 | NA
CASSQFGAGGLEQYF | TRBJ2-7 | TRBV3-1/TRBV3-2 | TRBD1
CASSLGTGGTNEKLFF | TRBJ1-4 | TRBV11-2 | TRBD1
CASSQDRDFSYNSPLHF | TRBJ1-6 | TRBV4-1 | TRBD1
CASSPDRDRVYF | TRBJ2-7 | TRBV18 | TRBD1
CASSPRGGLSYGYTF | TRBJ1-2 | TRBV3-1/TRBV3-2 | NA
CSVAGQGTGVSTDTQYF | TRBJ2-3 | TRBV29-1 | TRBD1
CASSQARRTGTKNIQYF | TRBJ2-4 | TRBV3-1/TRBV3-2 | TRBD1
CASTSTSGTNTGELFF | TRBJ2-2 | TRBV11-2 | TRBD2
CASSLGSGNSNQPQHF | TRBJ1-5 | TRBV7-9 | NA
CATSSGLAGVGNTGELFF | TRBJ2-2 | TRBV15 | TRBD2
CARSSLAGGHTDTQYF | TRBJ2-3 | TRBV6-4 | TRBD2
CAWSRDRGSYNEQFF | TRBJ2-1 | TRBV30 | TRBD1
CASRPPRGGNSPLHF | TRBJ1-6 | TRBV28 | NA
CASSQGTGQAEAFF | TRBJ1-1 | TRBV4-3 | TRBD1
CASSYERAFTGELFF | TRBJ2-2 | TRBV6-5 | NA
CASSSNRDRGKWGNQPQHF | TRBJ1-5 | TRBV13 | TRBD1
CASSLARTTVLSYEQYF | TRBJ2-7 | TRBV11-3 | NA